This TCR beta chain was recorded in a study of early T cells in non-severe SARS-CoV-2 infection. About the research overall: From unsorted whole blood, bulk RNA was sequenced, and the chains remained unpaired. Regarding the study as a whole: Matching results from VDJdb favored anti-spike CD8 responses, leaving private and CD4 specificities undetected.

Unique molecular identifier tags were affixed to discrete cDNA molecules. TCRdb called the 5' RACE reads again in MiXCR, with one record for every CDR3 protein. The repertoire holds under 40,000 distinct CDR3 sequences, with almost 6% as singletons. The table lists this clonotype with many counts. Its antigen is unidentified. J was trimmed by 0 bases and V by 7 bases; bases with no gene match: 3. The CDR3 is 15 residues long. Germline V CDR1 and CDR2: MRHNA, SNTAGT. The material sequenced was whole blood. The gene calls are TRBV6-4 and TRBJ2-3; TRBD2 matches at 11 bases. The sequence came from an adult who was a healthcare worker with PCR-confirmed SARS-CoV-2 infection or an uninfected control (not recorded which). The CDR3 sequence: CASKASGGSTDTQYF. CDR3 DNA sequence: TGTGCCAGCAAGGCTAGCGGGGGGAGCACAGATACGCAGTATTTT.